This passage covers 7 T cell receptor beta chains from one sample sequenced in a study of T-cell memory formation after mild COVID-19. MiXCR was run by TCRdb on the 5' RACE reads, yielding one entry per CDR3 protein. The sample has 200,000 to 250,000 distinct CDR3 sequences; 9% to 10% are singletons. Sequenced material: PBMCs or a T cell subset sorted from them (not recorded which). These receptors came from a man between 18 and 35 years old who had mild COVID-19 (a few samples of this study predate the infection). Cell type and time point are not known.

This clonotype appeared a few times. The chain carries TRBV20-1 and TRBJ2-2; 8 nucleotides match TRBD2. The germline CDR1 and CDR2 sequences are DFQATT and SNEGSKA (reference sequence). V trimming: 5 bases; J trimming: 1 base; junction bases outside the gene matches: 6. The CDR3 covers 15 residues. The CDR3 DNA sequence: TGCAGTGCTCGGGTTGCGGGGGGGAACACCGGGGAGCTGTTTTTT. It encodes CSARVAGGNTGELFF.

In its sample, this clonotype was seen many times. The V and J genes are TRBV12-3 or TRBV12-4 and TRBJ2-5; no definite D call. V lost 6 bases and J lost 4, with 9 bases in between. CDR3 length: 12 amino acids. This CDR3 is CASSFGRETQYF. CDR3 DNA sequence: TGTGCCAGCAGCTTCGGTAGAGAGACCCAGTACTTC.

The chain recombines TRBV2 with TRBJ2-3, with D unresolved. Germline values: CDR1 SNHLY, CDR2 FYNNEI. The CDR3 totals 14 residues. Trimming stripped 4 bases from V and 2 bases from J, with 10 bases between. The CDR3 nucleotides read TGTGCCAGCAGTGGGCTCACTTTCACAGATACGCAGTATTTT. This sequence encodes CASSGLTFTDTQYF.

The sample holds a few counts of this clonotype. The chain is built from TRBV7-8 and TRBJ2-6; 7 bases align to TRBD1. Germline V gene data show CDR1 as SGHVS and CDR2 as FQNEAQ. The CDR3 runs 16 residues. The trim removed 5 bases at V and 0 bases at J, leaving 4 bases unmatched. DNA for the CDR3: TGTGCCAGCAGCCGGACAGGACGCTCTGGGGCCAACGTCCTGACTTTC. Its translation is CASSRTGRSGANVLTF. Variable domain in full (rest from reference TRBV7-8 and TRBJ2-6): GAGVSQSPRYKVAKRGQDVALRCDPISGHVSLFWYQQALGQGPEFLTYFQNEAQLDKSGLPSDRFFAERPEGSVSTLKIQRTQQEDSAVYLCASSRTGRSGANVLTFGAGSRLTVL.

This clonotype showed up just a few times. CDR3 in amino acids: CASSVATGTIQYF. As DNA, the CDR3 is TGTGCCAGCAGCGTAGCTACAGGGACCATTCAGTACTTC. The chain recombines TRBV9 with TRBJ2-4; D possibly corresponds to TRBD1 (6 bases). Trimming took off 0 bases at V and 9 bases at J, with 10 bases between the two ends. CDR3 length: 13 residues. From germline, CDR1 is SGDLS and CDR2 YYNGEE. Based on the CDR3 plus reference TRBV9 and TRBJ2-4, the full variable domain is DSGVTQTPKHLITATGQRVTLRCSPRSGDLSVYWYQQSLDQGLQFLIQYYNGEERAKGNILERFSAQQFPDLHSELNLSSLELGDSALYFCASSVATGTIQYFGAGTRLSVL.

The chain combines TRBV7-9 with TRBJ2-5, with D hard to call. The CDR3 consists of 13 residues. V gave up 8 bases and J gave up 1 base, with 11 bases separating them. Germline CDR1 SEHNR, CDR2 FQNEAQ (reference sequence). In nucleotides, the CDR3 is TGTGCCAGCGGGGAAGGCCCCCAAGAGACCCAGTACTTC. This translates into CASGEGPQETQYF.

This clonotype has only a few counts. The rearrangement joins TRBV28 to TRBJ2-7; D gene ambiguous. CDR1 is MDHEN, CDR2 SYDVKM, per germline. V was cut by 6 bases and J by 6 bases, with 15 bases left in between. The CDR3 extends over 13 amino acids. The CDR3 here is CASSSGWVPEQYV. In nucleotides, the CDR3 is TGTGCCAGCAGCTCCGGCTGGGTCCCCGAGCAGTACGTC.